The sequence of this T cell receptor (beta chain) was determined in a study of CD8 T cells in ankylosing spondylitis. V was clipped by 9 bases and J by 2 bases, with 11 bases between them. Looked up from germline, CDR1 is KGHDR and CDR2 is SFDVKD. There are 13 residues in the CDR3. Broader study findings: The study looked at matched synovial fluid samples from ankylosing spondylitis patients. Disease-linked clones were reported to be significantly enriched there. Peripheral blood samples showed relatively rare disease-linked clones, and these clones were CD8+. A TCR beta motif of eight or nine highly homologous variants seemed to mark ankylosing spondylitis blood.

This clonotype was recorded many times. Antigen unknown. Making the TCR beta libraries involved quantitative 5'-RACE with molecular barcodes. MiXCR, applied by TCRdb to the 5' RACE reads, yields one record per CDR3 protein. The sample carries 90,000 to 100,000 distinct CDR3 sequences, about 8.5% recorded once. The chain couples TRBV24-1 to TRBJ2-3, with D possibly being TRBD2 (7 bases). Material: blood, either unsorted or a sorted T cell fraction (not recorded which). The TCR was taken from a male donor with ankylosing spondylitis or in good health (not recorded which). As DNA, the CDR3 is TGTGCCACCGGGGGGGGCCACACAGATACGCAGTATTTT. Translating gives CATGGGHTDTQYF.